This TCR beta chain was sequenced during a study of shared clonotypes between healthy human individuals. This clone was observed a single time. Repertoires were generated with immunoSEQ multiplex PCR, while TCRdb's copy carries only in-frame clones and drops some. This table holds over a million clones, more than 95% found once. The source is a man younger than 45 in good health. The sample was naive CD4+ T cells sorted from blood. The subset here: CD45RA+ positively selected.

The CDR3: CASSSGLAGFEQFF. CDR3 nucleotide sequence: TGTGCCAGCAGCTCCGGACTAGCGGGATTTGAGCAGTTCTTC. The genes are TRBV7-9 and TRBJ2-1; 12 positions agree with TRBD2. Per germline, CDR1 SEHNR and CDR2 FQNEAQ (reference sequence). Losses at the gene ends were 4 bases for V and 9 bases for J; bases not matched to a gene: 4. The CDR3 is made up of 14 amino acids.